These 3 T cell receptor beta chains were sequenced from one sample in a study of CXCR3-negative and CXCR3-positive naive CD8 T cells. Carrying UMI labels, the TRB cDNA libraries were prepared through 5' RACE. After re-calling the 5' RACE reads, TCRdb lists one entry per CDR3 protein, DNA absent. This repertoire comprises tens of thousands of distinct CDR3 sequences; its ten largest clones make up about 1.6%. The sequenced sample consisted of naive CXCR3- CD8+ T cells from blood. The sample's subset: CD45RO-CCR7+CD27+CD95- naive CD8+ T cells lacking CXCR3 (TNR3-). These receptors were obtained from a human donor in good health. Some clones in this sample may be carry-over from other donors' samples.

This CDR3 is CSVATGQETQYF. This chain links TRBV29-1 with TRBJ2-5; TCRdb reports TRBD1, a call that lacks DNA to check it against. Germline CDR1 and CDR2: SQVTM and ANQGSEA. The CDR3 spans 12 residues.

The V and J genes are TRBV4-1 and TRBJ2-7; no DNA is available, so the TRBD1 call from TCRdb remains unchecked. Germline-derived CDR1 and CDR2 are MGHRA and YSYEKL. This CDR3 region has 14 residues. CDR3 in amino acids: CASSLADREYEQYF.

This chain connects TRBV7-2 to TRBJ2-5; checking the TCRdb D call of TRBD2 is not possible without DNA. The CDR3 is 15 residues long. CDR1 SGHTA and CDR2 FQGNSA come from the germline V gene. CDR3 region: CASSFAALLQETQYF.